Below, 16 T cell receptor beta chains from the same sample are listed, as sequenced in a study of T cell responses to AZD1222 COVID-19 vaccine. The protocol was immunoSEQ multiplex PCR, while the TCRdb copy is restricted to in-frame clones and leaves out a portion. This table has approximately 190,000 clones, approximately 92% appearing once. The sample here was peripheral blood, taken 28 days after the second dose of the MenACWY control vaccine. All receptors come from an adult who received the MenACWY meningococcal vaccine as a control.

The CDR3 here is CASSQTSGTSGRTQYF. CDR3 nucleotides: TGTGCCAGCAGCCAGACATCAGGGACTAGCGGGCGGACCCAGTACTTC. The V call is TRBV14, the J call TRBJ2-5; 12 bases are shared with TRBD2. CDR1 SGHDN and CDR2 FVKESK come from the germline V gene. The CDR3 has 16 amino acids. V shed 3 bases, J shed 7 bases, and the junction held 9 bases outside the gene matches.

This CDR3 is CASSEQGNQPQHF. The CDR3 DNA follows: TGTGCCAGCAGCGAACAGGGAAATCAGCCCCAGCATTTT. The chain is built from TRBV7-2 and TRBJ1-5; a possible D gene is TRBD1 (6 bases). V lost 5 bases to trimming and J lost 4 bases, with 9 bases between them. Germline CDR1 SGHTA, CDR2 FQGNSA. The CDR3 length is 13 residues.

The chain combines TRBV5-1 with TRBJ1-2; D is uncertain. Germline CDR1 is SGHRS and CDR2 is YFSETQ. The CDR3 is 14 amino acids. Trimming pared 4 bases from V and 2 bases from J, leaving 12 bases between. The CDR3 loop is CASSPTTENYGYTF. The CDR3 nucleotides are TGCGCCAGCAGCCCGACCACAGAGAACTATGGCTACACCTTC.

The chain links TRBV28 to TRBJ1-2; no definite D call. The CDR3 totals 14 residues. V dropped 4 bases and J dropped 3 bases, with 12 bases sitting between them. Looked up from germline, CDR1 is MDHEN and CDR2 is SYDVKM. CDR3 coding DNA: TGTGCCAGCAGTTGGGTCGAGTGGGACTATGGCTACACCTTC. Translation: CASSWVEWDYGYTF.

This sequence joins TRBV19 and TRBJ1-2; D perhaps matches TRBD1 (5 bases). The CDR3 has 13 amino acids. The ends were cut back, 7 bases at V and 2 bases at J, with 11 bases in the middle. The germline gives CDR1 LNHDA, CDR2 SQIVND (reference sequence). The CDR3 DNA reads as TGTGCCAGTACTATGGGACGGAACTATGGCTACACCTTC. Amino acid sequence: CASTMGRNYGYTF.

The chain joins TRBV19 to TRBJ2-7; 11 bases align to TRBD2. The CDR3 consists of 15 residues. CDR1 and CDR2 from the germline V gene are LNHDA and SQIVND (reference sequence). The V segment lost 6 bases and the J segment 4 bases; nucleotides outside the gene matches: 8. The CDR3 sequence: CASSFTGTSGYEQYF. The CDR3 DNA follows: TGTGCCAGTAGCTTCACCGGGACTAGCGGTTACGAGCAGTACTTC. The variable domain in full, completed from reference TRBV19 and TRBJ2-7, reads DGGITQSPKYLFRKEGQNVTLSCEQNLNHDAMYWYRQDPGQGLRLIYYSQIVNDFQKGDIAEGYSVSREKKESFPLTVTSAQKNPTAFYLCASSFTGTSGYEQYFGPGTRLTVT.

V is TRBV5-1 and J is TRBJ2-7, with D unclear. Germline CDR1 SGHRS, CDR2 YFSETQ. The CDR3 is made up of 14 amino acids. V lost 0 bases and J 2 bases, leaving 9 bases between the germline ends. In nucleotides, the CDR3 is TGCGCCAGCAGCTTGGATTACAGCACCTACGAGCAGTACTTC. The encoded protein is CASSLDYSTYEQYF. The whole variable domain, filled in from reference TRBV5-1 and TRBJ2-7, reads KAGVTQTPRYLIKTRGQQVTLSCSPISGHRSVSWYQQTPGQGLQFLFEYFSETQRNKGNFPGRFSGRQFSNSRSEMNVSTLELGDSALYLCASSLDYSTYEQYFGPGTRLTVT.

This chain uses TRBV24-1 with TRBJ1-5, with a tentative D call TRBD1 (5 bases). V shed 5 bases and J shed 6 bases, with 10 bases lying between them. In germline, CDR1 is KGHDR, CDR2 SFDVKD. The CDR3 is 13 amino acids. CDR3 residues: CATSAGRGQPQHF. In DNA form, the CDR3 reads TGTGCCACCAGTGCAGGGAGGGGTCAGCCCCAGCATTTT.

The CDR3, as DNA: TGCGCCAGCAATCCTAGCGGGAGCGTGTCCTACAATGAGCAGTTCTTC. Its protein product is CASNPSGSVSYNEQFF. The chain carries TRBV5-1 and TRBJ2-1; 10 bases align to TRBD2. The CDR3 totals 16 residues. Germline assignment: CDR1 SGHRS and CDR2 YFSETQ. Trimming took 6 bases from V and 1 from J; bases not matched to a gene: 7.

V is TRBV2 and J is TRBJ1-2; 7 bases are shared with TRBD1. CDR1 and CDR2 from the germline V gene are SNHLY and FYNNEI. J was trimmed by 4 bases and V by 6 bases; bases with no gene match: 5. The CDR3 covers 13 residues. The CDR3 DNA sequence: TGTGCCAGCAGGGAGGGACAGATCTATGGCTACACCTTC. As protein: CASREGQIYGYTF. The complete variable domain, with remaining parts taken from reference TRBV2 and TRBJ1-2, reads EPEVTQTPSHQVTQMGQEVILRCVPISNHLYFYWYRQILGQKVEFLVSFYNNEISEKSEIFDDQFSVERPDGSNFTLKIRSTKLEDSAMYFCASREGQIYGYTFGSGTRLTVV.

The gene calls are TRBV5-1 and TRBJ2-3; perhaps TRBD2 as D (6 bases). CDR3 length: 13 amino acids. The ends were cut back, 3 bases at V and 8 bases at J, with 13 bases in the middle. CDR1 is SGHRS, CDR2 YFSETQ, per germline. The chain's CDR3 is CASSSRDFGTQYF. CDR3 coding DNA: TGCGCCAGCAGCTCCCGGGACTTTGGTACGCAGTATTTT.

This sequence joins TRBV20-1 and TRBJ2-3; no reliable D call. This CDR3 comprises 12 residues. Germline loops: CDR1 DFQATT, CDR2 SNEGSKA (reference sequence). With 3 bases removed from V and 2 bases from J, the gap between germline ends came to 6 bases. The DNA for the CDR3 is TGCAGTGCTAGTCTCCTCACAGATACGCAGTATTTT. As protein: CSASLLTDTQYF.

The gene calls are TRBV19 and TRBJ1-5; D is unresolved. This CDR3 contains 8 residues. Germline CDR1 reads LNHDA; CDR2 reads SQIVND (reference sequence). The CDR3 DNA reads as TGTACCGGCCAGCCCCAGCATTTT. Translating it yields CTGQPQHF.

This chain's CDR3 is CASSQTRGKVPLHF. The DNA of the CDR3 is TGTGCCAGCAGTCAGACGCGGGGAAAGGTCCCCCTCCACTTT. The rearrangement links TRBV6-2 or TRBV6-3 to TRBJ1-6; no firm D call. The V gene's germline CDR1 is MNHEY and CDR2 SVGEGT. CDR3 length: 14 amino acids. Trimming left V 5 bases short and J 13 bases short, with 18 bases between.

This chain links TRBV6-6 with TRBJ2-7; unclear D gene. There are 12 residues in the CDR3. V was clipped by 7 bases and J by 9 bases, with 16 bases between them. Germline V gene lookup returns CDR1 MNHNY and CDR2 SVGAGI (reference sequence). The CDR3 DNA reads TGTGCCAGCACCTCCGAGGCGATGAGGCAGTACTTC. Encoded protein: CASTSEAMRQYF.

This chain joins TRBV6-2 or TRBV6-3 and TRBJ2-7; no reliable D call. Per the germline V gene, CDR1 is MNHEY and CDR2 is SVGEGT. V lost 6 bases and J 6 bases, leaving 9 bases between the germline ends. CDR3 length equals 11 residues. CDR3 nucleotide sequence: TGTGCCAGCAGCCCCAACACCGAGCAGTACTTC. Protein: CASSPNTEQYF.